The rows below give T cell receptor beta chains drawn from one sample of a study of blood T cells in healthy people across ages. MiXCR, applied by TCRdb to the 5' RACE reads, yields one record per CDR3 protein. The sample shows hundreds of thousands of distinct CDR3 sequences, about 25% of them seen only once. These data are also associated with another study on T cells of mothers and their children.

What was sequenced was blood. Receptors originate from a boy younger than 18 in good health. Both conserved end residues are part of each CDR3. Fields, in order: V gene, D gene, J gene, clone size, CDR3 protein, CDR3 DNA. A D gene is named only where the DNA matches it firmly. Rows may omit the clone size; those that give it use once, few, many or a size class.

TRBV27	TRBD1	TRBJ1-4	-	CASSPRQRLTGAGEYEKLFF	TGTGCCAGCAGTCCGCGTCAAAGACTAACAGGGGCAGGAGAGTATGAAAAACTGTTTTTT
TRBV10-3	-	TRBJ2-5	few	CAISASSGAGETQYF	TGTGCCATCAGTGCGTCATCGGGGGCCGGGGAGACCCAGTACTTC
TRBV11-3	-	TRBJ2-7	-	CASSSWAGEQYF	TGTGCCAGCAGCTCTTGGGCGGGCGAGCAGTACTTC
TRBV13	TRBD1	TRBJ2-5	-	CASSGQGPEGETQYF	TGTGCCAGCAGCGGACAGGGTCCCGAGGGAGAGACCCAGTACTTC
TRBV28	-	TRBJ2-5	-	CASSFRGRRAETQYF	TGTGCCAGCAGTTTTAGGGGGAGACGGGCCGAGACCCAGTACTTC
TRBV19	-	TRBJ2-5	-	CASSKEGLGQETQYF	TGTGCCAGTAGTAAGGAAGGGCTCGGGCAAGAGACCCAGTACTTC
TRBV27	-	TRBJ2-2	-	CASSFDGAGELFF	TGTGCCAGCAGTTTTGACGGGGCCGGGGAGCTGTTTTTT
TRBV3-1	-	TRBJ2-7	-	CASSLGPPVYEQYF	TGTGCCAGCAGCCTCGGACCACCAGTCTACGAGCAGTACTTC
TRBV5-6	TRBD2	TRBJ2-1	-	CASSSGLVTYNEQFF	TGTGCCAGCAGCTCGGGACTAGTTACCTACAATGAGCAGTTCTTC
TRBV11-2	-	TRBJ2-5	few	CASSFPDQETQYF	TGTGCCAGCAGCTTCCCGGACCAAGAGACCCAGTACTTC
TRBV29-1	-	TRBJ2-5	-	CSVETGSAETQYF	TGCAGCGTTGAAACTGGTAGCGCGGAGACCCAGTACTTC
TRBV7-9	TRBD2	TRBJ2-3	few	CASSPIGGGSTDTQYF	TGTGCCAGCAGCCCGATTGGCGGGGGGTCCACAGATACGCAGTATTTT
TRBV2	TRBD1	TRBJ1-1	-	CASREEQGSGTEAFF	TGTGCCAGCAGGGAGGAACAGGGGTCTGGCACTGAAGCTTTCTTT
TRBV27	TRBD2	TRBJ2-5	many	CASSLTSAETQYF	TGTGCCAGCAGTCTCACTAGCGCAGAGACCCAGTACTTC
TRBV7-9	TRBD1	TRBJ1-4	-	CASSRTLGGGLTNEKLFF	TGTGCCAGCAGCCGAACCTTGGGAGGGGGCCTAACTAATGAAAAACTGTTTTTT
TRBV5-6	-	TRBJ2-1	-	CASSPEGVGEQFF	TGTGCCAGCAGCCCGGAGGGGGTCGGTGAGCAGTTCTTC
TRBV27	TRBD1	TRBJ2-3	few	CASSGTGEGDTQYF	TGTGCCAGCAGCGGGACAGGGGAAGGGGATACGCAGTATTTT
TRBV28	TRBD1	TRBJ2-1	few	CASSRGSNEQFF	TGTGCCAGCAGCAGGGGGTCCAATGAGCAGTTCTTC
TRBV9	TRBD2	TRBJ2-7	few	CASSPGGAYYEQYF	TGTGCCAGCAGCCCCGGGGGGGCTTACTACGAGCAGTACTTC
TRBV7-2	TRBD2	TRBJ2-7	-	CASSPDPSGTYEQYF	TGTGCCAGCAGCCCAGACCCTAGCGGAACCTACGAGCAGTACTTC
TRBV7-9	TRBD1	TRBJ2-5	-	CASSYPGQGQEIQYF	TGTGCCAGCAGCTATCCGGGACAGGGCCAAGAGATCCAGTACTTC
TRBV29-1	-	TRBJ2-7	few	CSVEGDPYEQYF	TGCAGCGTTGAAGGGGACCCCTACGAGCAGTACTTC
TRBV4-1	TRBD2	TRBJ2-7	-	CASSPGTSVYEQYF	TGCGCCAGCAGCCCCGGGACTAGCGTGTACGAGCAGTACTTC
TRBV6-2/TRBV6-3	TRBD2	TRBJ2-5	-	CASTSAGVPETQYF	TGTGCCAGCACGTCCGCGGGAGTCCCAGAGACCCAGTACTTC
TRBV20-1	-	TRBJ2-7	few	CSASRGAAATYEQYF	TGCAGTGCTAGCCGGGGGGCAGCGGCGACCTACGAGCAGTACTTC
TRBV6-8	-	TRBJ2-7	few	CASSWDTPYEQYF	TGTGCCAGCAGTTGGGACACCCCTTACGAGCAGTACTTC
TRBV20-1	-	TRBJ2-1	few	CSANGPGPDNEQFF	TGCAGTGCTAATGGCCCCGGGCCGGACAATGAGCAGTTCTTC
TRBV2	-	TRBJ2-5	-	CASKMSVSGETQYF	TGTGCCAGCAAAATGTCGGTTTCGGGAGAGACCCAGTACTTC
TRBV7-9	-	TRBJ2-3	-	CASGPPERRKSTDTQYF	TGTGCCAGCGGACCCCCAGAACGGAGGAAGTCAACAGATACGCAGTATTTT